This record covers a single T cell receptor beta chain. The target antigen is unknown. The sample comes from a study of OX40 agonist ivuxolimab in advanced cancers. Study as a whole: Partial responses were seen in three patients, one with hepatocellular carcinoma and two with cutaneous melanoma. Study-wide results and caveats: Researchers report that CD8+ T cells had, on average, more expanded clones than CD4+. The expanded peripheral T cells' antigen specificity was not determined. There was clonal expansion of CD4+ and CD8+ blood T cells by week 6 at 0.1 to 3.0 mg/kg.

Produced via immunoSEQ multiplex PCR; TCRdb's table is partial and in-frame only. The repertoire has tens of thousands of clones, about 91% of them found once; the top ten carry 2.6%. There are 15 residues in the CDR3. Trimming cost V 10 bases and J 0 bases; bases outside gene matches: 9. Per the germline V gene, CDR1 is MDHEN and CDR2 is SYDVKM. The J gene is TRBJ1-1, the V gene TRBV28; 9 nucleotides agree with TRBD1. The sequenced sample was CD4+ or CD8+ T cells sorted from blood, obtained in a trial of the OX40 agonist ivuxolimab. This receptor was identified in an adult with an advanced solid tumor such as melanoma, head and neck, liver or kidney cancer. CDR3 DNA sequence: TGTGCCACCGATACAGGGGGCGCGGTGAACACTGAAGCTTTCTTT. Protein sequence: CATDTGGAVNTEAFF.